This T cell receptor beta chain was recorded in a study of shared clonotypes between healthy human individuals. CDR3 length: 15 amino acids. Germline lookup yields CDR1 MDHEN and CDR2 SYDVKM. Trimming took off 3 bases at V and 2 bases at J, with 14 bases between the two ends. Overall study results and limits: Generation probabilities of non-shared clonotypes were lower (relative to those shared by all four donors).

The repertoire was sequenced with immunoSEQ multiplex PCR; TCRdb's copy has only in-frame clones and lacks some. The sample lists some 1.4 million clones, around 95% occurring once. A remark on this clone: Its antigen is not known.

The specimen sequenced was naive CD4+ T cells sorted from blood. Subset described: CD45RA+ positively selected. The receptor was derived from a man aged 30 to 39 in good health. The chain carries TRBV28 and TRBJ2-7, with D possibly being TRBD1 or TRBD2 (5 bases each). CDR3 bases: TGTGCCAGCAGTTTTCTAACCCAGGGAGCCTACGAGCAGTACTTC. Protein sequence: CASSFLTQGAYEQYF.